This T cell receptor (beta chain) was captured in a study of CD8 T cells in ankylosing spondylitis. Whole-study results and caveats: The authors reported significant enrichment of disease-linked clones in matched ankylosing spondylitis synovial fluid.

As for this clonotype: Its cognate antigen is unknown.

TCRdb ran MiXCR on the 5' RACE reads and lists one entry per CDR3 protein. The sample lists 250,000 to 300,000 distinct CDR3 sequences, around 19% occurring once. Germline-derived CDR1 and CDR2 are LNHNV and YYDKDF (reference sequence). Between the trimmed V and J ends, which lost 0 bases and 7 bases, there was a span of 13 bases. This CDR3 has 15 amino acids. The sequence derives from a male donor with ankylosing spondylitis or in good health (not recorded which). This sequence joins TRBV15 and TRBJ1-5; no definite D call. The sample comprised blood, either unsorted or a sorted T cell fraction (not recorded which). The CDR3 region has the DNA TGTGCCACCAGCAGAGATAGCGGTGCGGGACAGCCCCAGCATTTT. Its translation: CATSRDSGAGQPQHF.